Listed here are 26 T cell receptor beta chains from one sample, sequenced in a study of T cells in Graves' hyperthyroidism and ophthalmopathy (dated by TCRdb to the late 2010s). Library creation used multiplex PCR. The sequencer listed for this sample is Illumina HiSeq 2000. TCR beta CDR3 regions were amplified from RNA transcripts. The first round of RT-PCR for the TCR CDR3 was performed with the HTBI primer set and the Qiagen OneStep RT-PCR kit. The public reads were reprocessed in TCRdb via fastp at Q25 and MiXCR, keeping in-frame beta chains. Here each entry gathers all rows of one CDR3 protein and keeps the most common genes and DNA. Counted in this sample were about 290,000 distinct CDR3 sequences; roughly 13% of them appeared once. Together, the top ten hold 6% to 8% of the sample. Sample: blood. These TCRs come from a woman aged 25 to 39 with Graves' hyperthyroidism that later progressed to Graves' ophthalmopathy.

Ten or more counts support this clonotype. The rearrangement uses TRBV7-8 and TRBJ2-1; D not certain. This CDR3 comprises 15 residues. V lost 0 bases to trimming and J lost 6 bases, with 12 bases between them. Germline V gives CDR1 SGHVS, CDR2 FQNEAQ. The CDR3: CASSLAVAASNEQFF. The DNA of the CDR3 is TGTGCCAGCAGCTTAGCGGTGGCAGCCAGCAATGAGCAGTTCTTC.

This clonotype has ten or more counts. The V and J genes are TRBV7-9 and TRBJ2-5; 8 bases line up with TRBD1. Germline V gene data show CDR1 as SEHNR and CDR2 as FQNEAQ (reference sequence). CDR3 length: 18 amino acids. V lost 1 base, J lost 1 base, and 11 bases stayed unmatched. The CDR3 bases are TGTGCCAGCAGCTTAGGTCCTGACCAGGGGGCCTTCCAAGAGACCCAGTACTTC. Translation gives CASSLGPDQGAFQETQYF.

This clonotype was seen at least ten times. The rearrangement links TRBV20-1 to TRBJ2-3, with 9 nucleotides matching TRBD2. Looked up from germline, CDR1 is DFQATT and CDR2 is SNEGSKA (reference sequence). V shed 3 bases and J 4 bases; nucleotides not matched to a gene: 11. The CDR3 length is 16 residues. The CDR3 loop reads CSARFSGSNRADTQYF. DNA of the CDR3: TGCAGTGCTAGGTTTAGCGGGAGCAACAGGGCAGATACGCAGTATTTT.

There are many counts of this clonotype. The chain combines TRBV6-2 or TRBV6-3 with TRBJ1-2; 8 nucleotides align to TRBD1. J gave up 9 bases and V 0 bases, and 3 bases lay outside the gene matches. There are 13 residues in the CDR3. Germline assignment: CDR1 MNHEY and CDR2 SVGEGT. CDR3 residues: CASSYSGQGRYTF. The CDR3 DNA follows: TGTGCCAGCAGTTACTCCGGACAGGGTCGCTACACCTTC.

This clonotype was counted at least ten times. The gene calls are TRBV27 and TRBJ1-4; possible D gene TRBD1, 6 bases. Germline V gene sequence: CDR1 MNHEY, CDR2 SMNVEV (reference sequence). CDR3 length: 15 residues. Trimming pared 3 bases from V and 3 bases from J, leaving 11 bases between. The DNA for the CDR3 is TGTGCCAGCAGTTTCCTCGGGACACCTAATGAAAAACTGTTTTTT. Protein: CASSFLGTPNEKLFF.

This clonotype was seen repeatedly, ten times or more. The CDR3 DNA follows: TGTGCCAGCAGCAACCGGGACAGGGAAGTTGACGAGCAGTACTTC. Amino acid sequence: CASSNRDREVDEQYF. This chain joins TRBV3-1 and TRBJ2-7, with 9 bases identical to TRBD1. The CDR3 sequence is 15 residues long. The germline gives CDR1 LGHDT, CDR2 YNNKEL (reference sequence). Losses at the gene ends were 5 bases for V and 5 bases for J; bases not matched to a gene: 10.

This clonotype came up many times. V gene TRBV30 combines with J gene TRBJ2-1; D not resolved. The CDR3 has 12 amino acids. CDR1 and CDR2 (germline): GTSNPN, SVGIG (reference sequence). Trimming took 0 bases from V and 9 from J, leaving 9 bases between them. The CDR3 DNA reads TGTGCCTGGAGTGTACGTGCCCTTGAGCAGTTCTTC. Protein sequence: CAWSVRALEQFF.

This clonotype was counted at least ten times. This sequence joins TRBV4-3 and TRBJ2-7, with TRBD1 as a possible D gene (5 bases). Trimming stripped 0 bases from V and 2 bases from J, with 14 bases between. The length of the CDR3 is 16 residues. Germline V gene sequence: CDR1 LGHNA, CDR2 YSLEER. The CDR3 protein is CASSQDGRTYTYEQYF. The CDR3 nucleotides are TGCGCCAGCAGCCAAGATGGTAGGACATACACCTACGAGCAGTACTTC.

This clonotype was found a few times. V gene TRBV19 combines with J gene TRBJ1-3; unclear D gene. The CDR3 is made up of 16 amino acids. CDR1 and CDR2 (germline): LNHDA, SQIVND (reference sequence). Trimming took off 0 bases at V and 0 bases at J, with 9 bases between the two ends. The CDR3, as DNA: TGTGCCAGTAGTATAGATTCGTCTGGCTCTGGAAACACCATATATTTT. It translates to CASSIDSSGSGNTIYF.

The J gene is TRBJ2-3, the V gene TRBV18, with D tentatively TRBD1 or TRBD2 (5 bases each). The germline gives CDR1 KGHSH, CDR2 LQKENI. CDR3 length equals 15 residues. Trimming took 3 bases from V and 1 from J, leaving 11 bases between them. CDR3 residues: CASSPGGPGTDTQYF. The CDR3 DNA is TGTGCCAGCTCACCTGGGGGACCGGGCACAGATACGCAGTATTTT.

This clonotype was recorded at least ten times. V and J are TRBV7-2 and TRBJ2-1, with TRBD2 identical over 8 bases. This CDR3 is built from 16 residues. Unmatched junction bases numbered 12, after V lost 5 bases and J lost 6 bases. Germline-derived CDR1 and CDR2 are SGHTA and FQGNSA. The CDR3 region has the DNA TGTGCCAGCAGCGTCAGCTCGGGACTAGGAACCAATGAGCAGTTCTTC. This gives the protein CASSVSSGLGTNEQFF.

The sample holds many counts of this clonotype. V usage is TRBV5-1 and J usage is TRBJ1-1; D is perhaps TRBD1 (5 bases). Germline lookup yields CDR1 SGHRS and CDR2 YFSETQ. The V gene lost 4 bases and the J gene lost 4 bases, with 11 bases spanning the gap. This CDR3 contains 13 residues. The CDR3 sequence is CASSGGAVTEAFF. The CDR3 DNA is TGCGCCAGCAGCGGGGGAGCGGTCACTGAAGCTTTCTTT.

The genes are TRBV6-2 or TRBV6-3 and TRBJ2-5, with TRBD2 matching 7 bases. V lost 2 bases, J lost 2 bases, and 2 bases stayed unmatched. Germline assignment: CDR1 MNHEY and CDR2 SVGEGT. This CDR3 is built from 14 residues. The CDR3 DNA reads TGTGCCAGCAGTTACATGGGGGGGCAAGAGACCCAGTACTTC. It specifies CASSYMGGQETQYF.

This clonotype has ten or more counts. The chain is built from TRBV18 and TRBJ2-7; the match to TRBD2 covers 12 bases. The V segment lost 3 bases and the J segment 6 bases; nucleotides outside the gene matches: 9. Germline V gives CDR1 KGHSH, CDR2 LQKENI. The CDR3 has 16 residues. The CDR3 is CASSPIETSGSIEQYF. The CDR3 nucleotides read TGTGCCAGCTCACCCATAGAGACTAGCGGGAGTATCGAGCAGTACTTC.

This clonotype was recorded at least ten times. Written as DNA, the CDR3 is TGTGCCAGCTCACTCCCACAGGGGTGGCACTCCTACGAGCAGTACTTC. This gives the protein CASSLPQGWHSYEQYF. The V and J genes are TRBV18 and TRBJ2-7, with 7 bases fitting TRBD1. The CDR3 is 16 residues long. The germline V gene encodes CDR1 KGHSH and CDR2 LQKENI. With V trimmed by 4 bases and J by 0 bases, 9 bases remained unmatched.

This clonotype was seen at least ten times. This chain joins TRBV4-2 and TRBJ2-7, with D possibly TRBD2 on 6 matching bases. There are 17 residues in the CDR3. V was pared by 8 bases and J by 6 bases, with 29 bases between. Germline values: CDR1 LGHNA, CDR2 YNFKEQ. CDR3 in amino acids: CASAADLLGGSSREQYF. In nucleotides, the CDR3 is TGTGCCAGCGCAGCCGACCTTCTCGGGGGATCCTCTCGCGAGCAGTACTTC.

The V call is TRBV20-1, the J call TRBJ2-3, with D uncertain. Germline assignment: CDR1 DFQATT and CDR2 SNEGSKA (reference sequence). V dropped 0 bases and J dropped 2 bases, with 9 bases sitting between them. The length of the CDR3 is 14 residues. CDR3 region: CSARDLVYTDTQYF. The CDR3 bases are TGCAGTGCTAGAGACCTCGTCTACACAGATACGCAGTATTTT.

This clonotype was found many times. The genes are TRBV6-1 and TRBJ1-2; D unclear. The V end lost 5 bases, the J end lost 4 bases, and 14 bases lay between the germline ends. Germline CDR1 and CDR2: MNHNS and SASEGT. This CDR3 contains 14 residues. CDR3 coding DNA: TGTGCCAGCAGTCCCTTGGCGAATACCTATGGCTACACCTTC. Residues: CASSPLANTYGYTF.

The sample holds many counts of this clonotype. The V call is TRBV11-2, the J call TRBJ2-1; TRBD2 aligns across 8 bases. This CDR3 contains 18 residues. V lost 0 bases and J lost 6; bases outside the gene matches: 13. CDR1 SGHAT and CDR2 FQNNGV come from the germline V gene. CDR3 DNA: TGTGCCAGCAGCTTAGATTTTGATCGGGAGGGCCGGGTCAATGAGCAGTTCTTC. It codes for CASSLDFDREGRVNEQFF. Full variable domain (rest looked up from reference TRBV11-2 and TRBJ2-1): EAGVAQSPRYKIIEKRQSVAFWCNPISGHATLYWYQQILGQGPKLLIQFQNNGVVDDSQLPKDRFSAERLKGVDSTLKIQPAKLEDSAVYLCASSLDFDREGRVNEQFFGPGTRLTVL.

Ten or more counts support this clonotype. The chain carries TRBV11-2 and TRBJ1-2; D is ambiguous. Trimming pared 1 base from V and 4 bases from J, leaving 13 bases between. Germline loops: CDR1 SGHAT, CDR2 FQNNGV. The CDR3 sequence is 15 residues long. CDR3 sequence: CASSLGENLFYGYTF. For the CDR3, the DNA is TGTGCCAGCAGCTTAGGCGAAAACCTGTTCTATGGCTACACCTTC.

This clonotype was observed a single time. The chain recombines TRBV2 with TRBJ1-5; D is perhaps TRBD1 (6 bases). V shed 2 bases and J shed 6 bases, with 14 bases lying between them. The CDR3 covers 15 residues. From germline, CDR1 is SNHLY and CDR2 FYNNEI. The CDR3 DNA is TGTGCCAGCAGTGAATGGGGGGGGCGCGGTCAGCCCCAGCATTTT. Protein: CASSEWGGRGQPQHF.

This clonotype was seen repeatedly, ten times or more. CDR3 bases: TGTGCCAGCAGCGTAGGGGGTAGCGGGAGTACCTACAATGAGCAGTTCTTC. It encodes CASSVGGSGSTYNEQFF. The chain combines TRBV9 with TRBJ2-1, with 9 bases aligning to TRBD2. CDR3 length: 17 residues. The junction had 6 bases not matched to a gene; V was cut back by 0 bases and J by 2 bases. Per the germline V gene, CDR1 is SGDLS and CDR2 is YYNGEE.

Points on this clonotype: Sequence at one end of the junction differs from germline and may be a read error. This rearrangement joins TRBV7-6 to TRBJ2-1; 10 positions match TRBD2. The CDR3 consists of 16 residues. The germline gives CDR1 SGHVS, CDR2 FNYEAQ. The CDR3 bases are TGTGCCAGCAGCTCCATCTTTAGCGGGGGGAGGAATGAGCGGTTCTTC. Translation gives CASSSIFSGGRNERFF.

This clonotype was detected many times. J is TRBJ2-2 and V is TRBV7-6, with D tentatively TRBD2 (5 bases). CDR3 length equals 16 residues. Germline V lookup: CDR1 SGHVS, CDR2 FNYEAQ. V was pared by 5 bases and J by 6 bases, with 19 bases between. CDR3 coding DNA: TGTGCCAGCAGCCCGTTTGGGAGAGAAGTCCCCGGGGAGCTGTTTTTT. Protein: CASSPFGREVPGELFF.

This clonotype was found once. The chain recombines TRBV20-1 with TRBJ2-7, with D maybe TRBD1 (5 bases). Deletions cut 6 bases from V and 3 bases from J, with 18 bases between. In germline, CDR1 is DFQATT, CDR2 SNEGSKA (reference sequence). CDR3 length: 14 amino acids. CDR3 nucleotides: TGCAGTGCCCACGATAGCCAGGGAAACTACGAGCAGTACTTC. This codes for CSAHDSQGNYEQYF.

This clonotype was counted many times. V and J are TRBV30 and TRBJ1-2; D is perhaps TRBD1 (6 bases). The CDR3 length is 12 residues. The V gene's germline CDR1 is GTSNPN and CDR2 SVGIG (reference sequence). Between the trimmed V and J ends, which lost 7 bases and 8 bases, there was a span of 17 bases. The chain's CDR3 is CAFAVGGPGYTF. CDR3 sequence (DNA): TGTGCCTTTGCGGTTGGGGGGCCAGGCTACACCTTC.